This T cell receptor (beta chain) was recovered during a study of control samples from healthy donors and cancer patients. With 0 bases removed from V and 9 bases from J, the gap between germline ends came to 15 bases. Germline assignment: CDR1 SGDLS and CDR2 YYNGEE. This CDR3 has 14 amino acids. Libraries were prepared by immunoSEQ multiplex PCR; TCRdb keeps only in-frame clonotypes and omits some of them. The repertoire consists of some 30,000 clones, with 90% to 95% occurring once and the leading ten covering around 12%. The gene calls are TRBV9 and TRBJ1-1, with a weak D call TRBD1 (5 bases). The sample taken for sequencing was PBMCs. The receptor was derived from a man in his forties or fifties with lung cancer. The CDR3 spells CASSVVGDSPQAFF. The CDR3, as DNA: TGTGCCAGCAGCGTAGTAGGCGACAGCCCTCAAGCTTTCTTT.